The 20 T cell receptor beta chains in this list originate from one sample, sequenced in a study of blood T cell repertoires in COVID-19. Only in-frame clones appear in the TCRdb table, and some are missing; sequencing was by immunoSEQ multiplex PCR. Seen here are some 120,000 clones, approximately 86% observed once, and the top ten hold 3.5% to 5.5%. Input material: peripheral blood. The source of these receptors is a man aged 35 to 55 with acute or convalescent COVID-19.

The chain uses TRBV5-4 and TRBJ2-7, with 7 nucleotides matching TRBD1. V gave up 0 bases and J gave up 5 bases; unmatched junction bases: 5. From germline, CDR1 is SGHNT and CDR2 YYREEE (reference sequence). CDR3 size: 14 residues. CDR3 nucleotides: TGTGCCAGCAGCTTGGGACAGGGCAAGCACGAGCAGTACTTC. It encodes CASSLGQGKHEQYF.

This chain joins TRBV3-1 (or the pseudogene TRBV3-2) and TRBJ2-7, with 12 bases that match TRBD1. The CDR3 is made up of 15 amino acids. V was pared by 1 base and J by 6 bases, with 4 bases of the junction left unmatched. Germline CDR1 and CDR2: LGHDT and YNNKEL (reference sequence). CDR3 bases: TGTGCCAGCAGCCAAGCCGGGACAGGGGGCCGCGAGCAGTACTTC. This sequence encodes CASSQAGTGGREQYF.

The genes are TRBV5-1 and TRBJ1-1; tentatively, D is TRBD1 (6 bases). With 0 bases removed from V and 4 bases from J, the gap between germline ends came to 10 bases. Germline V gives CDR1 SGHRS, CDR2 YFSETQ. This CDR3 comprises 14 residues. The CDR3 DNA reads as TGCGCCAGCAGCTTGGAGAGGGGGACCACTGAAGCTTTCTTT. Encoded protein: CASSLERGTTEAFF.

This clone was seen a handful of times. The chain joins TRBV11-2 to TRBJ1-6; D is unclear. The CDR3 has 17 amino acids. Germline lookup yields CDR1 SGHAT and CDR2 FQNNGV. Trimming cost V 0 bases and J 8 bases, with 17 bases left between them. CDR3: CASSLDLGILRDSPLHF. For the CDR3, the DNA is TGTGCCAGCAGCTTAGATTTAGGCATTTTACGGGATTCACCCCTCCACTTT.

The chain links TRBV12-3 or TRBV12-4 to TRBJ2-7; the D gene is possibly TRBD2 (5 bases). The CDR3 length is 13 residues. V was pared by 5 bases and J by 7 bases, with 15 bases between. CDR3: CASSGGPRREQYF. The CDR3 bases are TGTGCCAGCAGTGGAGGACCCAGGAGGGAGCAGTACTTC.

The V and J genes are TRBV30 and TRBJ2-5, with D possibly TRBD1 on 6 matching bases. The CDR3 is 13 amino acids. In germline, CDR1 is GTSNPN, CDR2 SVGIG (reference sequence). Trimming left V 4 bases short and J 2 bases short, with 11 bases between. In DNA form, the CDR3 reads TGTGCCTGGAACAGCAGGGGACAAGAGACCCAGTACTTC. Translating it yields CAWNSRGQETQYF.

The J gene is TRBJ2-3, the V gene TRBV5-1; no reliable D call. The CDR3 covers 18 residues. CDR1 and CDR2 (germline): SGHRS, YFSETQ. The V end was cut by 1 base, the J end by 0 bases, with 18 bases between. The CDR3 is CASSLFGRTETSTDTQYF. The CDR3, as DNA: TGCGCCAGCAGCTTGTTTGGAAGAACAGAAACTAGCACAGATACGCAGTATTTT. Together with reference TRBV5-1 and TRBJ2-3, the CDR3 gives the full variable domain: KAGVTQTPRYLIKTRGQQVTLSCSPISGHRSVSWYQQTPGQGLQFLFEYFSETQRNKGNFPGRFSGRQFSNSRSEMNVSTLELGDSALYLCASSLFGRTETSTDTQYFGPGTRLTVL.

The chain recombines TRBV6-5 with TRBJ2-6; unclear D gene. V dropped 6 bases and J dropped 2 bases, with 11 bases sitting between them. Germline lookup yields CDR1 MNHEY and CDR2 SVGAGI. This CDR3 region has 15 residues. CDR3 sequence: CASRSIPTGANVLTF. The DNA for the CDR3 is TGTGCCAGCAGGAGCATTCCTACTGGGGCCAACGTCCTGACTTTC.

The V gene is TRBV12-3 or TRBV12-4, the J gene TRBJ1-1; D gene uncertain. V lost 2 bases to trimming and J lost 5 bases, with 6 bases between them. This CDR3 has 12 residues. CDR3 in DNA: TGTGCCAGCAGTTTAAGCCGGACTGAAGCTTTCTTT. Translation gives CASSLSRTEAFF.

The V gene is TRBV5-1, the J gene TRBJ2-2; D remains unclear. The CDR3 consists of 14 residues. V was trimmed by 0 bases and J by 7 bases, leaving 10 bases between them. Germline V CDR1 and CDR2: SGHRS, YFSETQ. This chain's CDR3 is CASSLGSVGGELFF. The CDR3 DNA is TGCGCCAGCAGCTTGGGGTCCGTCGGCGGGGAGCTGTTTTTT. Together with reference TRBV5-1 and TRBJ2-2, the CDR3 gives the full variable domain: KAGVTQTPRYLIKTRGQQVTLSCSPISGHRSVSWYQQTPGQGLQFLFEYFSETQRNKGNFPGRFSGRQFSNSRSEMNVSTLELGDSALYLCASSLGSVGGELFFGEGSRLTVL.

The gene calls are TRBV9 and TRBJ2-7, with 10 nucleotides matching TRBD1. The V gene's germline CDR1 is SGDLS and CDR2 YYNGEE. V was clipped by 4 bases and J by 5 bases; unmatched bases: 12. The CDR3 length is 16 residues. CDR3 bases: TGTGCCAGCAGCTCAGGTGGGACAGGGGTATTGCACGAGCAGTACTTC. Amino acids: CASSSGGTGVLHEQYF.

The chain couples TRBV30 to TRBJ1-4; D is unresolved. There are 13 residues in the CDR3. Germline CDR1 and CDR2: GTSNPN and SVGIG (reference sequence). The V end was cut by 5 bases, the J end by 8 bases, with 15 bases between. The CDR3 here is CAWRGFVREKLFF. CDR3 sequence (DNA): TGTGCCTGGCGGGGATTTGTTCGAGAAAAACTGTTTTTT.

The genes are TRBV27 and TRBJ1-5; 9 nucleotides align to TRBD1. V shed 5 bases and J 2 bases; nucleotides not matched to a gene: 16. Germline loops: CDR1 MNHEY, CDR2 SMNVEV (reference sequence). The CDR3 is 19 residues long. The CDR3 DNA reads TGTGCCAGCAGTCTTGGTGGCCCGGGACAGGGAAACGGCAATCAGCCCCAGCATTTT. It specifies CASSLGGPGQGNGNQPQHF.

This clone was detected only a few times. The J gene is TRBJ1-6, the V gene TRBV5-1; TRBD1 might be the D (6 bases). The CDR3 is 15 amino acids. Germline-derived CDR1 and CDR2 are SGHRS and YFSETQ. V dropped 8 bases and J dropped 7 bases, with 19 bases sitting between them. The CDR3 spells CASTAAVQGNSPLHF. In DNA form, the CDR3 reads TGCGCCAGTACGGCCGCGGTGCAGGGGAATTCACCCCTCCACTTT.

The CDR3 sequence is CASRAGTSNEQFF. The CDR3 DNA reads TGTGCCAGCAGAGCCGGGACTAGCAATGAGCAGTTCTTC. The chain couples TRBV6-5 to TRBJ2-1; 8 nucleotides line up with TRBD2. CDR3 length: 13 residues. V trimming: 6 bases; J trimming: 6 bases; junction bases outside the gene matches: 4. Germline V gives CDR1 MNHEY, CDR2 SVGAGI.

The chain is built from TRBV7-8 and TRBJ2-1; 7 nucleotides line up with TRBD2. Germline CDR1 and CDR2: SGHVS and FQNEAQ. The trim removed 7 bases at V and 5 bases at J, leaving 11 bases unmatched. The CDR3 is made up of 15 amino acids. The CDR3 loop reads CASTFLIGTNNEQFF. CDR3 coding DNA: TGTGCCAGCACTTTCCTCATCGGGACTAACAATGAGCAGTTCTTC.

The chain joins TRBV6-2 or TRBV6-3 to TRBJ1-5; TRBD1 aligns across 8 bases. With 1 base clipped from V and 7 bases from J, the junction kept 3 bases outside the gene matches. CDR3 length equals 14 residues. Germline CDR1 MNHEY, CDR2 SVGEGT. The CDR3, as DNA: TGTGCCAGCAGTTACTTCCCAGGGGGCCAGCCCCAGCATTTT. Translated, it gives CASSYFPGGQPQHF.

The CDR3: CSVVKGGANVLTF. The DNA for the CDR3 is TGCAGCGTTGTAAAGGGGGGGGCCAACGTCCTGACTTTC. V gene TRBV29-1 combines with J gene TRBJ2-6; D may be TRBD1 (5 bases). Deletions cut 4 bases from V and 4 bases from J, with 8 bases between. CDR1 and CDR2 from the germline V gene are SQVTM and ANQGSEA. The CDR3 runs to 13 residues.

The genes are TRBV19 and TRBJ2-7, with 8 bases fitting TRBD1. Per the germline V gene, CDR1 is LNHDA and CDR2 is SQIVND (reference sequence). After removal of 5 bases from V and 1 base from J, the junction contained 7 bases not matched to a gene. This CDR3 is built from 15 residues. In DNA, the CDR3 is TGTGCCAGTAGTGTGACAGGGGATTGGTCCTACGAGCAGTACTTC. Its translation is CASSVTGDWSYEQYF.

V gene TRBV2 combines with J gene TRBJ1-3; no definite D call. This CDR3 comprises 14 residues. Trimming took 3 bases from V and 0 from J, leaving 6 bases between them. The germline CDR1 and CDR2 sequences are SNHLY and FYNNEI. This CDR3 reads CASSDASSGNTIYF. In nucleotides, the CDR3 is TGTGCCAGCAGTGACGCGTCCTCTGGAAACACCATATATTTT.